In its sample, the clone carrying this T cell receptor (beta chain) was seen many times. Its cognate antigen is unknown. The data derive from a study of CD8 T cells in ankylosing spondylitis. Study conclusions and caveats: Researchers report that disease-linked clones proved CD8+ and relatively rare in peripheral blood. A TCR beta motif of several highly homologous variants seemed to mark ankylosing spondylitis blood.

V was clipped by 3 bases and J by 7 bases; unmatched bases: 6. The germline V gene encodes CDR1 KGHDR and CDR2 SFDVKD. The CDR3 is made up of 15 amino acids. MiXCR was run by TCRdb on the 5' RACE reads, yielding one entry per CDR3 protein. The table has 150,000 to 200,000 distinct CDR3 sequences, roughly 18% seen once. What was sequenced was blood, either unsorted or a sorted T cell fraction (not recorded which). The V call is TRBV24-1, the J call TRBJ2-1; 9 nucleotides match TRBD1. This receptor was taken from a male donor under 35 with ankylosing spondylitis or in good health (not recorded which). CDR3 sequence (DNA): TGTGCCACCAGTGATCCCGGGACAGGGCGGAATGAGCAGTTCTTC. It encodes CATSDPGTGRNEQFF.